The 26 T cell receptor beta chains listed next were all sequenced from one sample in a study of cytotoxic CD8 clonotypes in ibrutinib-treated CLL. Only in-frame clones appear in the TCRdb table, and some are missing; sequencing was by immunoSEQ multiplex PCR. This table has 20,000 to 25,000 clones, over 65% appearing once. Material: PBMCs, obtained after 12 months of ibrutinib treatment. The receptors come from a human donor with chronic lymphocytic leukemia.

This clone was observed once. The CDR3 DNA follows: TGTGCCTGGGGAGGGACAGGGGGCGCTTATATGGATGAAAAACTGTTTTTT. It is translated as CAWGGTGGAYMDEKLFF. This chain connects TRBV30 to TRBJ1-4, with 12 bases aligning to TRBD1. CDR3 length: 17 amino acids. The germline V gene has CDR1 GTSNPN and CDR2 SVGIG (reference sequence). V was pared by 5 bases and J by 6 bases, with 13 bases of the junction left unmatched.

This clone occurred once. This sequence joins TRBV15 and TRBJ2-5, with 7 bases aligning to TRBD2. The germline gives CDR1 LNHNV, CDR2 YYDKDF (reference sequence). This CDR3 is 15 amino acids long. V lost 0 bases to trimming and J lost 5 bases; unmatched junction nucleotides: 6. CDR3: CATSRDVVGGETQYF. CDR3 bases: TGTGCCACCAGCAGAGATGTCGTCGGGGGGGAGACCCAGTACTTC.

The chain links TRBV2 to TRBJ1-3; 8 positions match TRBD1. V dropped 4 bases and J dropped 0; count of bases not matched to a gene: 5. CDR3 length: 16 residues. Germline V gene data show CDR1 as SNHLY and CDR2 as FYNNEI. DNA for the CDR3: TGTGCCAGCAGTGCATGGACAGGGTCCTCTGGAAACACCATATATTTT. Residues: CASSAWTGSSGNTIYF.

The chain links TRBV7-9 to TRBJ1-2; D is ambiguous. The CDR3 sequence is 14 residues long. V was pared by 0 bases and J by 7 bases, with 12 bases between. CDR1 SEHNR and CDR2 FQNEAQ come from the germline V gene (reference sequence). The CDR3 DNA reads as TGTGCCAGCAGCTTAGCGGCCCAACAAGGTGGCTACACCTTC. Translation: CASSLAAQQGGYTF.

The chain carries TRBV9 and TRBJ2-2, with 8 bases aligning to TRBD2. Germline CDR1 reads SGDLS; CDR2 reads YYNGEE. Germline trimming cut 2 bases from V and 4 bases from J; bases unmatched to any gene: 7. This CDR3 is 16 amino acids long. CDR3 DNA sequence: TGTGCCAGCAGCGTTAGCGGGGCGAGTTCCACCGGGGAGCTGTTTTTT. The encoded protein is CASSVSGASSTGELFF.

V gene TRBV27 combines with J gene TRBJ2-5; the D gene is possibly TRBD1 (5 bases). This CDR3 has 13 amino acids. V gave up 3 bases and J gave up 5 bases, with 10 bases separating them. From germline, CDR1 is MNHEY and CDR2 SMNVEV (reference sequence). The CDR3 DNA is TGTGCCAGCAGTTTCAGGGCATCGGAGACCCAGTACTTC. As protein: CASSFRASETQYF.

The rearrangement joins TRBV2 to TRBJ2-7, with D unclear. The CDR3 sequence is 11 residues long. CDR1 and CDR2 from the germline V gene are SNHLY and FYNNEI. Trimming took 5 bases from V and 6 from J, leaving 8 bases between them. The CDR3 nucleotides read TGTGCCAGCAGTAGGCTATCCGAGCAGTACTTC. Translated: CASSRLSEQYF.

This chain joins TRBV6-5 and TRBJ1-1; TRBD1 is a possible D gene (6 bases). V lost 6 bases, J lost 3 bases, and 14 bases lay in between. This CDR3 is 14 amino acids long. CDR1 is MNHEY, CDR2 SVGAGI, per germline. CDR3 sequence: CASSTGPRHTEAFF. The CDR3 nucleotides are TGTGCCAGCAGCACAGGGCCAAGGCACACTGAAGCTTTCTTT.

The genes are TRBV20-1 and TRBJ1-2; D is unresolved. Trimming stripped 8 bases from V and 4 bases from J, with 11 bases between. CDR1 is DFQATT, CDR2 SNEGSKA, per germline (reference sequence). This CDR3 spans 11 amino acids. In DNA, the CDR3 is TGCAGTACCACTGTAGGCTATGGCTACACCTTC. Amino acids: CSTTVGYGYTF.

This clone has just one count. CDR3 amino acids: CASSRDMNYGYTF. CDR3 nucleotides: TGTGCCAGCAGCCGTGACATGAACTATGGCTACACCTTC. The chain joins TRBV11-2 to TRBJ1-2; no clear D. The CDR3 is made up of 13 amino acids. V was trimmed by 5 bases and J by 2 bases, leaving 9 bases between them. Germline values: CDR1 SGHAT, CDR2 FQNNGV.

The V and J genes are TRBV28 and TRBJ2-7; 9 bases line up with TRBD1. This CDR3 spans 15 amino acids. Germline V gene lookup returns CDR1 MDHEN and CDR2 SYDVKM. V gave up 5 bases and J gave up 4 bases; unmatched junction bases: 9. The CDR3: CASSPTGTGMYEQYF. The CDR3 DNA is TGTGCCAGCAGTCCGACCGGGACAGGGATGTACGAGCAGTACTTC.

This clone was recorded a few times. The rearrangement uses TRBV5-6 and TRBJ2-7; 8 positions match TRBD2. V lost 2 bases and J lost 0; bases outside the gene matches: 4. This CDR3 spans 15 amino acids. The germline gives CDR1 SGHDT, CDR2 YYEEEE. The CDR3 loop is CASSLAGASSYEQYF. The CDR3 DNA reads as TGTGCCAGCAGCTTAGCGGGGGCGAGCTCCTACGAGCAGTACTTC.

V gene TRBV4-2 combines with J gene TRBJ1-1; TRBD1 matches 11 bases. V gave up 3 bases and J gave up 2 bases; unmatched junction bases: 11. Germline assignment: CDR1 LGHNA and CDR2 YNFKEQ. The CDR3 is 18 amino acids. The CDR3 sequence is CASSQERRTGGRNTEAFF. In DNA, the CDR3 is TGTGCCAGCAGCCAGGAAAGACGGACAGGGGGCAGAAACACTGAAGCTTTCTTT.

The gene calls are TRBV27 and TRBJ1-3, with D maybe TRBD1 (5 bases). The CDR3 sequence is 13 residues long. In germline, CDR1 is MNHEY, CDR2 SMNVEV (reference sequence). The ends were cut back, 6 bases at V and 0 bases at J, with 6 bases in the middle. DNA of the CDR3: TGTGCCAGCAGGGGGCACTCTGGAAACACCATATATTTT. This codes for CASRGHSGNTIYF.

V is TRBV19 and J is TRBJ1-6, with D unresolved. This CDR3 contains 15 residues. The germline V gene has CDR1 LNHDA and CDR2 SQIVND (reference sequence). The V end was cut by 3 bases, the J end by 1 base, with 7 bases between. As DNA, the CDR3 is TGTGCCAGTAGTATGGTCATATCCTATAATTCACCCCTCCACTTT. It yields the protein CASSMVISYNSPLHF.

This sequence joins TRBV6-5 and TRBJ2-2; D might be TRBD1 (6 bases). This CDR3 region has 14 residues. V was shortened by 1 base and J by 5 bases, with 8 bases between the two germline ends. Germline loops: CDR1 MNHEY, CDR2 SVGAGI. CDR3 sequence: CASSYYRATGELFF. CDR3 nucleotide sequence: TGTGCCAGCAGTTACTACAGGGCTACCGGGGAGCTGTTTTTT.

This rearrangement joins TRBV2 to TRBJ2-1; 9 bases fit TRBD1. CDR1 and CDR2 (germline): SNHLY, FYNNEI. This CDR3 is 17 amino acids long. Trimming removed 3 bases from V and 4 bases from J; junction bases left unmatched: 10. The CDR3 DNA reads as TGTGCCAGCAGTGAGGGAGGGGACAGGGCCAAGTACAATGAGCAGTTCTTC. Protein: CASSEGGDRAKYNEQFF.

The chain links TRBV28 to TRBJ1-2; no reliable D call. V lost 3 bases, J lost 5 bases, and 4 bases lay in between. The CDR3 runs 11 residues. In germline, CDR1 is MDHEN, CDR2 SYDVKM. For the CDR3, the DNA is TGTGCCAGCAGTTTTTGGTATGGCTACACCTTC. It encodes CASSFWYGYTF.

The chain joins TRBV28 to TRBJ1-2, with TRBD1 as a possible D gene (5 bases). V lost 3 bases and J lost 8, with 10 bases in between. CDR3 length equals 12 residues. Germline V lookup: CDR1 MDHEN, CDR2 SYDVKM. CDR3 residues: CASSFGGIGYTF. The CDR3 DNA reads TGTGCCAGCAGTTTCGGGGGGATCGGCTACACCTTC.

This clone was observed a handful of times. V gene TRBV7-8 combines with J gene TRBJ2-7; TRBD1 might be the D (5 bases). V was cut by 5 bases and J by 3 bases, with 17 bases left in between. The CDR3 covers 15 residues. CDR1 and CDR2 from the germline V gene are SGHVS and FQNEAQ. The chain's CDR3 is CASSPQGYSYYEQYF. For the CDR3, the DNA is TGTGCCAGCAGCCCCCAGGGATATTCGTACTACGAGCAGTACTTC. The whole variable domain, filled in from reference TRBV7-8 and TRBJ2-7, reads GAGVSQSPRYKVAKRGQDVALRCDPISGHVSLFWYQQALGQGPEFLTYFQNEAQLDKSGLPSDRFFAERPEGSVSTLKIQRTQQEDSAVYLCASSPQGYSYYEQYFGPGTRLTVT.

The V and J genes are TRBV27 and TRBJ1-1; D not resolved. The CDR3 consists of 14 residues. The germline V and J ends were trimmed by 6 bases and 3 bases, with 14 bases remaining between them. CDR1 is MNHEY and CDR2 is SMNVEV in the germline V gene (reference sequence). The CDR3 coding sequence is TGTGCCAGCAGCCCCGGGGTAAGGGACACTGAAGCTTTCTTT. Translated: CASSPGVRDTEAFF.

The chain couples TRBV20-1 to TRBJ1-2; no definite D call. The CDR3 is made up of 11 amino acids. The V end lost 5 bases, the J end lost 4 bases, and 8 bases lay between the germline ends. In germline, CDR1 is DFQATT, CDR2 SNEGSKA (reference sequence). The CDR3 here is CSAARAYGYTF. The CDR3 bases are TGCAGTGCTGCTAGGGCCTATGGCTACACCTTC.

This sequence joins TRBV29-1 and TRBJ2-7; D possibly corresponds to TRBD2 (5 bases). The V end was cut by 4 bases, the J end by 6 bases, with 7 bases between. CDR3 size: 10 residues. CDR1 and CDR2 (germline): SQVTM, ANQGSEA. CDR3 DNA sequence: TGCAGCGTTGCCGGGGTCGAGCAGTACTTC. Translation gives CSVAGVEQYF.

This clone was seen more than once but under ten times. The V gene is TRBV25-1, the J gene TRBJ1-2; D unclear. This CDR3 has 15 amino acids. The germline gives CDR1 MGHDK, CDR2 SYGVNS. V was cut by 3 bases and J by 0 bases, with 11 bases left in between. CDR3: CASSDPTLPNYGYTF. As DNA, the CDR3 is TGTGCCAGCAGTGACCCGACGTTACCTAACTATGGCTACACCTTC.

The CDR3 coding sequence is TGCGCCAGCAGCTTAGATAGCAATCAGCCCCAGCATTTT. This encodes CASSLDSNQPQHF. The chain recombines TRBV5-1 with TRBJ1-5; D is unclear. This CDR3 comprises 13 residues. The V gene's germline CDR1 is SGHRS and CDR2 YFSETQ. V was shortened by 2 bases and J by 0 bases, with 3 bases between the two germline ends.

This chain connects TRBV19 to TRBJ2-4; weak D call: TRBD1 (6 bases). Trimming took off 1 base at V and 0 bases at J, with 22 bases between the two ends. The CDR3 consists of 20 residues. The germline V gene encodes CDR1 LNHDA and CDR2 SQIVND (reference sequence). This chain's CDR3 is CASSIGRTATFLSAKNIQYF. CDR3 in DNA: TGTGCCAGTAGTATAGGACGGACAGCGACTTTCCTATCAGCCAAAAACATTCAGTACTTC. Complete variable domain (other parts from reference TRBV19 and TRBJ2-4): DGGITQSPKYLFRKEGQNVTLSCEQNLNHDAMYWYRQDPGQGLRLIYYSQIVNDFQKGDIAEGYSVSREKKESFPLTVTSAQKNPTAFYLCASSIGRTATFLSAKNIQYFGAGTRLSVL.